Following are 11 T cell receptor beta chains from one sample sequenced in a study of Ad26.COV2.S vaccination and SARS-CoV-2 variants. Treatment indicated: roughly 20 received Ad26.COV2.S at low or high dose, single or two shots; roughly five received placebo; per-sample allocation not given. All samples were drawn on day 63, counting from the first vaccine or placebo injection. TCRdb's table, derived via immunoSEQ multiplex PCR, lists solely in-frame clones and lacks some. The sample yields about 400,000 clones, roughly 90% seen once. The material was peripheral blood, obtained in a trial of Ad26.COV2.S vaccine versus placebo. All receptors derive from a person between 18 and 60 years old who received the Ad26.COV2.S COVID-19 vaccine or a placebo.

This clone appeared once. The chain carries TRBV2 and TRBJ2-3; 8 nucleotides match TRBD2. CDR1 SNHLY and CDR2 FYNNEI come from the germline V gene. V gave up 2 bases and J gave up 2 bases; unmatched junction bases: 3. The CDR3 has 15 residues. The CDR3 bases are TGTGCCAGCAGTGAAAAGGGACTAGACACAGATACGCAGTATTTT. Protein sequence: CASSEKGLDTDTQYF. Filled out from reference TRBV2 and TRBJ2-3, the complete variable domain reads EPEVTQTPSHQVTQMGQEVILRCVPISNHLYFYWYRQILGQKVEFLVSFYNNEISEKSEIFDDQFSVERPDGSNFTLKIRSTKLEDSAMYFCASSEKGLDTDTQYFGPGTRLTVL.

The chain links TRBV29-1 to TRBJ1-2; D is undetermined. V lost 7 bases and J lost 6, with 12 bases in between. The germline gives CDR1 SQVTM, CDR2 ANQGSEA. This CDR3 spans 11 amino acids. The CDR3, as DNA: TGCAGCGGCGCCGGGGTCGATGGCTACACCTTC. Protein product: CSGAGVDGYTF.

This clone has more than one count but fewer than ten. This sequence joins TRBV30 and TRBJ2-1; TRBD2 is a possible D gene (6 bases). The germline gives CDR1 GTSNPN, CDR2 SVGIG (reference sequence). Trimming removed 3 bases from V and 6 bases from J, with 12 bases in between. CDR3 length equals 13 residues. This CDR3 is CAWSHPGGNEQFF. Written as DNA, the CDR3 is TGTGCCTGGAGCCATCCCGGGGGCAATGAGCAGTTCTTC.

The CDR3 coding sequence is TGTGCCAGCAGTTTATCGGTGCACTATAGCAATCAGCCCCAGCATTTT. This encodes CASSLSVHYSNQPQHF. The chain uses TRBV27 and TRBJ1-5; no clear D. This CDR3 spans 16 amino acids. Germline V CDR1 and CDR2: MNHEY, SMNVEV (reference sequence). V was shortened by 0 bases and J by 0 bases, with 9 bases between the two germline ends.

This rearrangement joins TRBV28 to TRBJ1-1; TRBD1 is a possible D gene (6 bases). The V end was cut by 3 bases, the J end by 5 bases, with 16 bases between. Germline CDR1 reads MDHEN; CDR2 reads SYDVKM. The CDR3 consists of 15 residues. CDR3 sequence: CASSLGQGLGTEAFF. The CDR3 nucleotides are TGTGCCAGCAGTTTGGGTCAGGGGTTGGGGACTGAAGCTTTCTTT.

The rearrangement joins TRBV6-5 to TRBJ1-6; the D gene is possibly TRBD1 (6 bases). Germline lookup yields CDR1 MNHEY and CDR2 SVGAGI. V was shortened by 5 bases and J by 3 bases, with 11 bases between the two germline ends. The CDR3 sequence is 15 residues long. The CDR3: CASSPGQSYNSPLHF. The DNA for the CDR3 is TGTGCCAGCAGTCCCGGACAGAGCTATAATTCACCCCTCCACTTT.

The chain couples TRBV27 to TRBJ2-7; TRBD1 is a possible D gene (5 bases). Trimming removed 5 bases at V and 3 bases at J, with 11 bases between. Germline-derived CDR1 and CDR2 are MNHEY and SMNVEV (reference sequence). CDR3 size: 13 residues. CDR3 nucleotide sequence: TGTGCCAGCAGTGCGAGTGGACACTACGAGCAGTACTTC. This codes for CASSASGHYEQYF.

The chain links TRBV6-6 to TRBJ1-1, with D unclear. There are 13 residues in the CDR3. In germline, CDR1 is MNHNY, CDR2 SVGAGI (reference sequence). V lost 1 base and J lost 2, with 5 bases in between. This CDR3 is CASSYWGNTEAFF. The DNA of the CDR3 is TGTGCCAGCAGTTACTGGGGTAACACTGAAGCTTTCTTT.

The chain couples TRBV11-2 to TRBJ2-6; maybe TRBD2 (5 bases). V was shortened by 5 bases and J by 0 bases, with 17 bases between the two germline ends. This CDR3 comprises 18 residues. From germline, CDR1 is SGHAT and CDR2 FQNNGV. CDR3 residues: CASSPYLPGSSGANVLTF. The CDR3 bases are TGTGCCAGCAGCCCTTACCTCCCGGGGTCCTCTGGGGCCAACGTCCTGACTTTC.

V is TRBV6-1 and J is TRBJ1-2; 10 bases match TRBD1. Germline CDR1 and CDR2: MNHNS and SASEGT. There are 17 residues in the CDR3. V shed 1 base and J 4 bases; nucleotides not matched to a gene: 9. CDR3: CASSEVVGTGDSYGYTF. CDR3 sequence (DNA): TGTGCCAGCAGTGAAGTAGTTGGGACAGGGGATTCCTATGGCTACACCTTC.

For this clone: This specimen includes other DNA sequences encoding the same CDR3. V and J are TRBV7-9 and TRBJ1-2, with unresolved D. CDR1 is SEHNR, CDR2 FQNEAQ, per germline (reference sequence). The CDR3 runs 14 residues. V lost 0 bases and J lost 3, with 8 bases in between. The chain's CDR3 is CASSLAGSDYGYTF. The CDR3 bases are TGTGCCAGCAGCTTAGCGGGCAGTGACTATGGCTACACCTTC.